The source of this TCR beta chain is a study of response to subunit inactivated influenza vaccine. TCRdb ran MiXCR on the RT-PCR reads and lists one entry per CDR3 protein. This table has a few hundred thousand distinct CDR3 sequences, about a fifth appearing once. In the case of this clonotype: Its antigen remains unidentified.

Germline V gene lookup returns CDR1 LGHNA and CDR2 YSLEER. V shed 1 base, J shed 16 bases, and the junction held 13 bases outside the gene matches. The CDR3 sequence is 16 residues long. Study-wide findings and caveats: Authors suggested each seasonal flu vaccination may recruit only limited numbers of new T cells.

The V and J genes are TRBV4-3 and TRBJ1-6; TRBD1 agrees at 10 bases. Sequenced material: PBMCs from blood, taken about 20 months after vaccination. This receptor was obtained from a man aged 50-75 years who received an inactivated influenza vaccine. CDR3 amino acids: CASSQGPGTGVWPLHF. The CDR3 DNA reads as TGCGCCAGCAGCCAAGGACCCGGGACAGGGGTTTGGCCTCTCCACTTT.